This TCR beta chain appears in the sequencing data of a study of blood T cells in healthy people across ages. Peripheral blood samples of around 9.5 milliliters were drawn from each donor. PCR was performed a second time for roughly 7 to 11 cycles using a sample-barcoded 5' primer and a J-beta primer mix. TCRdb fed the 5' RACE reads into MiXCR, producing one record per CDR3 protein. This table has about 1.5 million distinct CDR3 sequences, 35% to 45% appearing once. V was trimmed by 1 base and J by 7 bases, leaving 7 bases between them. CDR1 is SEHNR and CDR2 is FQNEAQ in the germline V gene (reference sequence). The CDR3 consists of 13 residues.

This TCR came from a young woman in good health. V usage is TRBV7-9 and J usage is TRBJ2-2; D uncertain. The sequenced material came from blood. The CDR3 region has the DNA TGTGCCAGCAGCTTAGTAGAGGTCGGGGAGCTGTTTTTT. Translated: CASSLVEVGELFF.